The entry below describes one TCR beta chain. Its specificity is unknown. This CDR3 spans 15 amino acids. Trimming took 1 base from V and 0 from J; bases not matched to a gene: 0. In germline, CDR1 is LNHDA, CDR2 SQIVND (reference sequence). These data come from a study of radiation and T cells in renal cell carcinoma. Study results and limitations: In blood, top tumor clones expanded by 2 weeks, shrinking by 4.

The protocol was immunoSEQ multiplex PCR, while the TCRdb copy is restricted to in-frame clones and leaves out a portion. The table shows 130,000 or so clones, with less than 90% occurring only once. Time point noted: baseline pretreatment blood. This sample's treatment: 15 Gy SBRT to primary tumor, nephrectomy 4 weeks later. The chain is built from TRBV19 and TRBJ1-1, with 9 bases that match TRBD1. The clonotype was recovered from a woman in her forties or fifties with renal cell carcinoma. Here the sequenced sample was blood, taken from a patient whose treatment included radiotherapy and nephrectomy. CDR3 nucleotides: TGTGCCAGTAGTATAGGACAGGGGGTGAACACTGAAGCTTTCTTT. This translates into CASSIGQGVNTEAFF.